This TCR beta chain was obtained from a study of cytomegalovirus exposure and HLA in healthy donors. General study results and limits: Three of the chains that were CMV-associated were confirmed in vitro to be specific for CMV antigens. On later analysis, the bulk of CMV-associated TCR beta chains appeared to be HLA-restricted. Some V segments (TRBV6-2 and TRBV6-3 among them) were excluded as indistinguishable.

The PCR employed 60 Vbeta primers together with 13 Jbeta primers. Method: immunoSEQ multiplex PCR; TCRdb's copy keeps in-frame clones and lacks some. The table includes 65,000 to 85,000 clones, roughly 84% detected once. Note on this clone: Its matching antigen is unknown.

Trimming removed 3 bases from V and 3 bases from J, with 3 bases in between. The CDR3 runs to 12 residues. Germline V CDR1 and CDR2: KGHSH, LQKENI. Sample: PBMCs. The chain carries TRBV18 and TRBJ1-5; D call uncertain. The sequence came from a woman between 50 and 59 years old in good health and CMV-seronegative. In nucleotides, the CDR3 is TGTGCCAGCTCACCGTACAATCAGCCCCAGCATTTT. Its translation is CASSPYNQPQHF.